Following are 12 T cell receptor beta chains from one sample sequenced in a study of T cell responses to AZD1222 COVID-19 vaccine. Only in-frame clones appear in the TCRdb table, and some are missing; sequencing was by immunoSEQ multiplex PCR. The table shows tens of thousands of clones, with 85% to 90% occurring only once. The starting material was peripheral blood, obtained on day 0 of AZD1222 vaccination. The source is an adult in good health.

This rearrangement joins TRBV5-1 to TRBJ2-7; D uncertain. CDR3 length: 14 residues. Trimming took 3 bases from V and 3 from J, leaving 13 bases between them. Germline-derived CDR1 and CDR2 are SGHRS and YFSETQ. The DNA for the CDR3 is TGCGCCAGCAGCTCCCTAAACGTCCTCTACGAGCAGTACTTC. This codes for CASSSLNVLYEQYF.

The chain carries TRBV19 and TRBJ1-2; D is ambiguous. This CDR3 contains 13 residues. Looked up from germline, CDR1 is LNHDA and CDR2 is SQIVND (reference sequence). V gave up 7 bases and J gave up 6 bases, with 15 bases separating them. The DNA for the CDR3 is TGTGCCAGTACGGCCAACACAGCGGATGGCTACACCTTC. Protein product: CASTANTADGYTF.

The V gene is TRBV5-1, the J gene TRBJ2-7, with D perhaps TRBD2 (5 bases). V lost 0 bases, J lost 7 bases, and 17 bases lay in between. The CDR3 consists of 15 residues. Germline V gene lookup returns CDR1 SGHRS and CDR2 YFSETQ. The CDR3 here is CASSLVGRGMGEQYF. The CDR3 nucleotides read TGCGCCAGCAGCTTGGTTGGTCGGGGAATGGGGGAGCAGTACTTC.

The chain recombines TRBV14 with TRBJ1-1; D is unresolved. The CDR3 has 14 amino acids. Looked up from germline, CDR1 is SGHDN and CDR2 is FVKESK. Trimming left V 5 bases short and J 7 bases short, with 17 bases between. In nucleotides, the CDR3 is TGTGCCAGCAGCAGAGACTCACGACCTTATGAAGCTTTCTTT. This gives the protein CASSRDSRPYEAFF.

J is TRBJ1-2 and V is TRBV6-2 or TRBV6-3; no firm D call. Per the germline V gene, CDR1 is MNHEY and CDR2 is SVGEGT. The length of the CDR3 is 12 residues. V lost 4 bases and J lost 3, with 6 bases in between. CDR3 sequence: CASSSADYGYTF. CDR3 sequence (DNA): TGTGCCAGCAGTTCGGCAGACTATGGCTACACCTTC.

The V and J genes are TRBV3-1 (or the pseudogene TRBV3-2) and TRBJ1-2, with TRBD1 matching 7 bases. The trim removed 4 bases at V and 8 bases at J, leaving 7 bases unmatched. The CDR3 has 13 amino acids. Germline V CDR1 and CDR2: LGHDT, YNNKEL (reference sequence). CDR3 region: CASSRPQGRGYTF. The CDR3 coding sequence is TGTGCCAGCAGCCGGCCACAGGGGAGAGGCTACACCTTC.

The J gene is TRBJ2-7, the V gene TRBV19; 7 positions match TRBD1. The trim removed 10 bases at V and 2 bases at J, leaving 11 bases unmatched. The germline V gene has CDR1 LNHDA and CDR2 SQIVND (reference sequence). CDR3 length: 14 residues. Written as DNA, the CDR3 is TGTGCCACTAGAAACCGGGACAGACCCTACGAGCAGTACTTC. Translated: CATRNRDRPYEQYF.

CDR3 DNA: TGTGCCAGCGGACGCCTGGCGAACACTGAAGCTTTCTTT. This gives the protein CASGRLANTEAFF. The rearrangement links TRBV2 to TRBJ1-1; D is ambiguous. The germline CDR1 and CDR2 sequences are SNHLY and FYNNEI. CDR3 size: 13 residues. Trimming cost V 8 bases and J 1 base, with 11 bases left between them. The full variable domain, in which reference TRBV2 and TRBJ1-1 provide the parts outside the CDR3, is EPEVTQTPSHQVTQMGQEVILRCVPISNHLYFYWYRQILGQKVEFLVSFYNNEISEKSEIFDDQFSVERPDGSNFTLKIRSTKLEDSAMYFCASGRLANTEAFFGQGTRLTVV.

This clone showed up just a few times. CDR3 amino acids: CASSFSVEQSLSNQPQHF. Here the CDR3 DNA reads TGTGCCAGCAGCTTTTCGGTGGAGCAAAGCCTGAGTAATCAGCCCCAGCATTTT. This chain connects TRBV11-3 to TRBJ1-5; no definite D call. This CDR3 region has 18 residues. V lost 3 bases and J lost 4, with 22 bases in between. Germline V gene sequence: CDR1 SGHNT, CDR2 YENEEA.

V usage is TRBV10-3 and J usage is TRBJ2-7; D is undetermined. The V gene's germline CDR1 is ENHRY and CDR2 SYGVKD. This CDR3 has 14 residues. Trimming shortened V by 0 bases and J by 3 bases, and 9 bases separated the two germline ends. CDR3: CAISESGRNYEQYF. The CDR3 region has the DNA TGTGCCATCAGTGAGTCTGGACGGAACTACGAGCAGTACTTC.

In nucleotides, the CDR3 is TGTGCCAGCAGTTATGGGACAGTCAACACCGGGGAGCTGTTTTTT. This sequence encodes CASSYGTVNTGELFF. The chain has TRBV6-2 or TRBV6-3 and TRBJ2-2; 7 positions match TRBD1. J lost 2 bases, V lost 3 bases, and 3 bases had no gene match. Germline V gene lookup returns CDR1 MNHEY and CDR2 SVGEGT. The CDR3 covers 15 residues.

The chain joins TRBV5-6 to TRBJ1-2; D is possibly TRBD1 (6 bases). V dropped 2 bases and J dropped 5 bases, with 7 bases sitting between them. CDR1 and CDR2 (germline): SGHDT, YYEEEE. This CDR3 spans 12 amino acids. Here the CDR3 DNA reads TGTGCCAGCAGCTTAGGGGGTTATGGCTACACCTTC. This encodes CASSLGGYGYTF.